Detailed here is one T cell receptor beta chain. No antigen is known for it. The CDR3 length is 15 residues. V was pared by 1 base and J by 3 bases, with 5 bases of the junction left unmatched. Germline V gene sequence: CDR1 SEHNR, CDR2 FQNEAQ (reference sequence). The data stem from a study of regulatory T cells in long-lasting Graves disease. Study results and limitations: The researchers studied only peripheral blood, not thyroid tissue.

Time point denoted: persistent/refractory GD, antithyroid drugs over 5 years with positive TRAb. The TCR library used RNA extracted from PBMCs. Per American Thyroid Association guidelines, Graves' disease was diagnosed. Both iRepertoire HTBI primers and Arm-PCR of CDR3 regions were used to build the TCR beta libraries. One entry per CDR3 protein, called by TCRdb with MiXCR from the multiplex PCR reads. The sample yields more than 650,000 distinct CDR3 sequences, approximately 29% seen once. This chain uses TRBV7-9 with TRBJ2-7; 8 bases align to TRBD2. The clonotype was recovered from a female donor with Graves disease. The sequenced sample was peripheral blood mononuclear cells (PBMCs), obtained when the disease was refractory, from a patient treated with antithyroid drugs. CDR3 loop: CASSLDGGGSYEQYF. CDR3 in DNA: TGTGCCAGCAGCTTAGACGGGGGGGGCAGCTACGAGCAGTACTTC.